This T cell receptor (beta chain) derives from a study of T cell changes during pregnancy in multiple sclerosis. The protocol was immunoSEQ multiplex PCR, while the TCRdb copy is restricted to in-frame clones and leaves out a portion. Of tens of thousands of clones detected, roughly 94% appear once; the ten largest clones hold approximately 0.8%. This receptor was taken from a female donor with multiple sclerosis, enrolled in a pregnancy study. Sequenced material: peripheral blood, taken in the third trimester of pregnancy.

In nucleotides, the CDR3 is TGTGCCAGCAGTGAAGAAGCCGGGTCGGGGCAGCCCCAGCATTTT. Translated, it gives CASSEEAGSGQPQHF. This chain connects TRBV6-1 to TRBJ1-5; D call uncertain. The CDR3 is 15 residues long. CDR1 MNHNS and CDR2 SASEGT come from the germline V gene. The V end lost 1 base, the J end lost 7 bases, and 14 bases lay between the germline ends.